This is a list of T cell receptor beta chains from one sample in a study of T cell changes during pregnancy in multiple sclerosis. Profiled with immunoSEQ multiplex PCR; TCRdb holds only in-frame clones, not every one. The sample records tens of thousands of clones, about 87% being singletons. Specimen: CD8+ T cells from peripheral blood mononuclear cells, collected in the second trimester of pregnancy. The receptors stem from a female donor in good health, enrolled as a control in a pregnancy study. Each CDR3 is given with its conserved first and last residue. A D gene is named only where the DNA matches it firmly. Only some rows state a clone size, as once, few, many or a class for expanded clones.

few	TRBV7-6	TRBJ1-4	TRBD1	TGTGCCAGCAGCCCGACAGGGTGGAAACTGTTTTTT	CASSPTGWKLFF
.	TRBV6-1	TRBJ1-4	.	TGTGCCAGCAGTGGCCTGGGGGGAACTAATGAAAAACTGTTTTTT	CASSGLGGTNEKLFF
.	TRBV9	TRBJ2-6	TRBD1	TGTGCCAGCAGCGCCCGGACAGGGGTGATCTCTGGGGCCAACGTCCTGACTTTC	CASSARTGVISGANVLTF
.	TRBV2	TRBJ2-7	.	TGTGCCAGCAGTGAATTGGTTAGCGGCTCCTACGAGCAGTACTTC	CASSELVSGSYEQYF
.	TRBV28	TRBJ2-5	.	TGTGCCAGCAGTTTAGGGGCCCCGGGGGGCGAGACCCAGTACTTC	CASSLGAPGGETQYF
.	TRBV5-1	TRBJ2-1	.	TGCGCCAGCAGCGGTTGGCAGGGTGGCGATGAGCAGTTCTTC	CASSGWQGGDEQFF
few	TRBV5-1	TRBJ1-4	.	TGCGCCAGCAGCCCGGGGAGGACCGCAACTAATGAAAAACTGTTTTTT	CASSPGRTATNEKLFF
.	TRBV9	TRBJ2-7	TRBD2	TGTGCCAGCAGCGGCGGGACTAGCGGGAGCTACGAGCAGTACTTC	CASSGGTSGSYEQYF
.	TRBV4-1	TRBJ2-4	TRBD2	TGCGCCAGCAGCCACCCCACCAGGGAGGGGAAAAACATTCAGTACTTC	CASSHPTREGKNIQYF
.	TRBV6-4	TRBJ2-3	TRBD2	TGTGCCAGCAGCGGGGGGGCCACAGATACGCAGTATTTT	CASSGGATDTQYF
.	TRBV28	TRBJ1-2	.	TGTGCCAGCAGTTTATATCAGGGTATCTATGGCTACACCTTC	CASSLYQGIYGYTF
.	TRBV5-8	TRBJ2-3	.	TGTGCCAGCAGCCTTGCGGGGACGACTACAGATACGCAGTATTTT	CASSLAGTTTDTQYF
.	TRBV5-4	TRBJ1-4	.	TGTGCCAGCAGCTTGCGGGCTAATGAAAAACTGTTTTTT	CASSLRANEKLFF
.	TRBV4-3	TRBJ2-1	TRBD2	TGCGCCAGCAGCCAAGAACTAGCGGACTACAATGAGCAGTTCTTC	CASSQELADYNEQFF
.	TRBV7-9	TRBJ2-7	TRBD1	TGTGCCAGCAGCCCTGCGCAGGGGGCATACGAGCAGTACTTC	CASSPAQGAYEQYF
.	TRBV29-1	TRBJ2-1	TRBD2	TGCAGCGCTCATGACTTAGCGGGGGCACAGTTCTTC	CSAHDLAGAQFF
.	TRBV11-3	TRBJ2-7	TRBD2	TGTGCCAGCAGCTTAGGGAGCGGGGTTGGCGAGCAGTACTTC	CASSLGSGVGEQYF
.	TRBV6-4	TRBJ1-1	.	TGTGCCAGCAGTGACTCGACAGAGAACACTGAAGCTTTCTTT	CASSDSTENTEAFF
.	TRBV19	TRBJ2-5	TRBD2	TGTGCCAGTAGTCCCCCAGCGGGGGGCCGGGAGACCCAGTACTTC	CASSPPAGGRETQYF
.	TRBV29-1	TRBJ2-3	TRBD2	TGCAGCGTTGACGGGGCGGGAGTGCCCGTTTTCCCAGATACGCAGTATTTT	CSVDGAGVPVFPDTQYF
.	TRBV4-2	TRBJ2-2	TRBD2	TGTGCCAGCAGCCAAGATAGCGGGAGCACCGGGGAGCTGTTTTTT	CASSQDSGSTGELFF
.	TRBV28	TRBJ2-7	.	TGTGCCAGCACAGGACAGACTTCTGGGGCCGTGGAGCAGTACTTC	CASTGQTSGAVEQYF
.	TRBV5-8	TRBJ1-1	.	TGTGCCAGCAGCTTCCAGGGGACCATGAACACTGAAGCTTTCTTT	CASSFQGTMNTEAFF
.	TRBV5-6	TRBJ2-2	TRBD1	TGTGCCAGCTCTGAATGGGACAGGGGGATTACCGGGGAGCTGTTTTTT	CASSEWDRGITGELFF
.	TRBV6-4	TRBJ2-1	.	TGTGCCAGCAGTGACTCTGGTAGCTCCTACAATGAGCAGTTCTTC	CASSDSGSSYNEQFF
.	TRBV13	TRBJ2-1	TRBD1	TGTGCCAGCAGCTTAGGCGCGGACAGGACCTGGTTCAATGAGCAGTTCTTC	CASSLGADRTWFNEQFF
.	TRBV7-8	TRBJ2-1	.	TGTGCCAGCAGTTTTCGACAGACAAGCTCCTACAATGAGCAGTTCTTC	CASSFRQTSSYNEQFF
.	TRBV2	TRBJ2-7	.	TGTGCCAGCAGTGTTCCGACGGGACACCTTTACGAGCAGTACTTC	CASSVPTGHLYEQYF
.	TRBV11-2	TRBJ2-1	.	TGTGCCAGCAGCTTTATGAGCTCCTACAATGAGCAGTTCTTC	CASSFMSSYNEQFF
.	TRBV7-3	TRBJ2-3	TRBD2	TGTGCCAGCAGCAAACTAGCGGTTAGCACAGATACGCAGTATTTT	CASSKLAVSTDTQYF
few	TRBV6-4	TRBJ1-6	.	TGTGCCAGCAGTGAACAGGATAATTCACCCCTCCACTTT	CASSEQDNSPLHF
.	TRBV28	TRBJ1-1	.	TGTGCCAGCAGTTTGGGCAGAATGAACACTGAAGCTTTCTTT	CASSLGRMNTEAFF
.	TRBV25-1	TRBJ2-1	TRBD2	TGTGCCAGCAGTGAACAAGCGGGAGAGGCAAATGAGCAGTTCTTC	CASSEQAGEANEQFF
.	TRBV25-1	TRBJ1-1	TRBD1	TGTGCCAGCAGTGAGACAGGGAGTAGCACTGAAGCTTTCTTT	CASSETGSSTEAFF
.	TRBV28	TRBJ2-2	TRBD2	TGTGCCAGCAGTTGGCTAGCGGGAGGCACCGGGGAGCTGTTTTTT	CASSWLAGGTGELFF
.	TRBV28	TRBJ1-2	TRBD1	TGTGCCAGCAGCCTAGGGACAGGGTATGGCTACACCTTC	CASSLGTGYGYTF
.	TRBV9	TRBJ1-5	.	TGTGCCAGCAGCGTAGATAGTGGGCATGGACAGCCCCAGCATTTT	CASSVDSGHGQPQHF